The clone carrying this T cell receptor (beta chain) was counted many times. The antigen is unknown. These data are taken from a study of T cells in Graves' hyperthyroidism and ophthalmopathy. As for the study in general: Sampling of peripheral blood happened at initial diagnosis, prior to any treatment.

CDR1 and CDR2 (germline): MDHEN, SYDVKM. The CDR3 is 12 residues long. Trimming removed 3 bases from V and 3 bases from J, with 3 bases in between. Diagnosis rested on symptoms, serum thyroxine and TRAb, thyroid ultrasound, and orbital computed tomography. Preceding any ophthalmopathy symptoms, the blood sample dates from first hyperthyroidism diagnosis. Study-level results: Within blood appeared most thyroid clonotypes that had expanded above 0.001.

The investigators amplified TCR beta CDR3 regions from RNA transcripts. Researchers ran a first-round RT-PCR on the TCR CDR3 using the HTBI primer set. TCRdb reprocessed the multiplex PCR reads with MiXCR, giving one entry per CDR3 protein. The sample lists hundreds of thousands of distinct CDR3 sequences; over 11% were seen once. The receptor was isolated from a woman younger than 45 with Graves' hyperthyroidism that later progressed to Graves' ophthalmopathy. The sample was blood. V is TRBV28 and J is TRBJ1-3; D is unclear. The CDR3 spells CASSFFGNTIYF. The CDR3 DNA follows: TGTGCCAGCAGTTTTTTTGGAAACACCATATATTTT.